The next 32 T cell receptor beta chains were all read from a single sample in a study of blood T cell repertoires in COVID-19. Profiled with immunoSEQ multiplex PCR; TCRdb holds only in-frame clones, not every one. Seen here are roughly 200,000 clones, 94% observed once, and the top ten hold 0.76%. Material: peripheral blood. The receptors originated from a man aged 25-40 years with COVID-19, enrolled during active disease.

This sequence joins TRBV7-3 and TRBJ1-2; D might be TRBD1 (6 bases). The germline gives CDR1 SGHTA, CDR2 FQGTGA. This CDR3 has 13 residues. V lost 3 bases and J 5 bases, leaving 10 bases between the germline ends. CDR3 region: CASSLGQGYGYTF. The CDR3 DNA reads as TGTGCCAGCAGCTTGGGGCAGGGGTATGGCTACACCTTC.

This clone was recorded once. The J gene is TRBJ1-6, the V gene TRBV14, with 7 nucleotides matching TRBD1. Germline trimming cut 2 bases from V and 7 bases from J; bases unmatched to any gene: 8. Germline-derived CDR1 and CDR2 are SGHDN and FVKESK. The CDR3 covers 16 residues. In DNA, the CDR3 is TGTGCCAGCAGCCAACCCGGGACAGACCTAAATTCACCCCTCCACTTT. This sequence encodes CASSQPGTDLNSPLHF. Using reference TRBV14 and TRBJ1-6 for the parts outside the CDR3, the full variable domain is EAGVTQFPSHSVIEKGQTVTLRCDPISGHDNLYWYRRVMGKEIKFLLHFVKESKQDESGMPNNRFLAERTGGTYSTLKVQPAELEDSGVYFCASSQPGTDLNSPLHFGNGTRLTVT.

This chain joins TRBV2 and TRBJ1-5, with D perhaps matching TRBD1 (6 bases). The CDR3 consists of 16 residues. From germline, CDR1 is SNHLY and CDR2 FYNNEI. Between the trimmed V and J ends, which lost 5 bases and 4 bases, there was a span of 18 bases. CDR3 bases: TGTGCCAGCAGTTACCTACCCCGGGACAATAATCAGCCCCAGCATTTT. It translates to CASSYLPRDNNQPQHF.

The CDR3 DNA reads TGTGCCAGCAGCTTGGTAGTCCCTGGGGGGCTGTTTTTT. This translates into CASSLVVPGGLFF. The chain joins TRBV11-2 to TRBJ1-4, with TRBD1 as a possible D gene (5 bases). Trimming shortened V by 3 bases and J by 14 bases, and 16 bases separated the two germline ends. Germline values: CDR1 SGHAT, CDR2 FQNNGV. The CDR3 covers 13 residues.

In its sample, this clone was seen once. This sequence joins TRBV6-1 and TRBJ1-3; D is undetermined. The CDR3 is 13 amino acids. Trimming pared 2 bases from V and 4 bases from J, leaving 6 bases between. Germline V CDR1 and CDR2: MNHNS, SASEGT. The CDR3 bases are TGTGCCAGCAGTGAATCACAGGGAAACACCATATATTTT. As protein: CASSESQGNTIYF.

The rearrangement links TRBV6-5 to TRBJ1-6; D remains ambiguous. The V gene lost 2 bases and the J gene lost 5 bases, with 4 bases spanning the gap. CDR1 and CDR2 from the germline V gene are MNHEY and SVGAGI. This CDR3 region has 13 residues. CDR3 loop: CASSYGNNSPLHF. CDR3 DNA: TGTGCCAGCAGTTACGGCAATAATTCACCCCTCCACTTT.

This clone appeared once. The chain combines TRBV7-9 with TRBJ1-3; D is unresolved. Germline values: CDR1 SEHNR, CDR2 FQNEAQ (reference sequence). V dropped 7 bases and J dropped 4 bases, with 23 bases sitting between them. This CDR3 has 17 amino acids. CDR3 coding DNA: TGTGCCAGCACCCTAGAGGGCGTCCGGGGAGGCGGAAACACCATATATTTT. This translates into CASTLEGVRGGGNTIYF.

This sequence joins TRBV9 and TRBJ2-1; possible D gene TRBD2, 5 bases. Germline loops: CDR1 SGDLS, CDR2 YYNGEE. The CDR3 consists of 16 residues. V was clipped by 0 bases and J by 0 bases, with 10 bases between them. The DNA of the CDR3 is TGTGCCAGCAGCGTAGCCCCGGGGATCTCCTACAATGAGCAGTTCTTC. It is translated as CASSVAPGISYNEQFF.

This clone was detected once. The J gene is TRBJ1-1, the V gene TRBV7-9; D perhaps matches TRBD1 (5 bases). There are 14 residues in the CDR3. Per the germline V gene, CDR1 is SEHNR and CDR2 is FQNEAQ (reference sequence). V dropped 5 bases and J dropped 5 bases, with 15 bases sitting between them. The DNA for the CDR3 is TGTGCCAGCAGCCAGGACATCCCGAGGACTGAAGCTTTCTTT. Translating gives CASSQDIPRTEAFF.

The CDR3 loop reads CASSTGQVQYF. CDR3 coding DNA: TGTGCCAGTAGTACCGGACAGGTACAGTACTTC. The rearrangement uses TRBV19 and TRBJ2-7; 7 bases map to TRBD1. CDR1 and CDR2 (germline): LNHDA, SQIVND (reference sequence). The CDR3 contains 11 residues. J lost 10 bases, V lost 4 bases, and 4 bases had no gene match.

V usage is TRBV7-2 and J usage is TRBJ2-5; 7 positions agree with TRBD1. J lost 9 bases, V lost 5 bases, and 6 bases had no gene match. The CDR3 runs to 12 residues. Germline V lookup: CDR1 SGHTA, CDR2 FQGNSA. CDR3 nucleotide sequence: TGTGCCAGCAGCCGCGCCCAGGGGGCCCAGTACTTC. It translates to CASSRAQGAQYF.

This rearrangement joins TRBV6-1 to TRBJ1-6; possible D gene TRBD1, 6 bases. Trimming cost V 2 bases and J 8 bases, with 16 bases left between them. The CDR3 is made up of 16 amino acids. The germline CDR1 and CDR2 sequences are MNHNS and SASEGT. CDR3 nucleotides: TGTGCCAGCAGTGAACCTAGCACAGGGACGGATTCACCCCTCCACTTT. This codes for CASSEPSTGTDSPLHF.

The V gene is TRBV19, the J gene TRBJ1-4; perhaps TRBD1 as D (6 bases). V was pared by 3 bases and J by 2 bases, with 16 bases between. Looked up from germline, CDR1 is LNHDA and CDR2 is SQIVND (reference sequence). The length of the CDR3 is 17 residues. DNA for the CDR3: TGTGCCAGTAGTATTGTGAAGACAGGTGGGACTAATGAAAAACTGTTTTTT. It specifies CASSIVKTGGTNEKLFF. The whole variable domain, remainder taken from reference TRBV19 and TRBJ1-4, is DGGITQSPKYLFRKEGQNVTLSCEQNLNHDAMYWYRQDPGQGLRLIYYSQIVNDFQKGDIAEGYSVSREKKESFPLTVTSAQKNPTAFYLCASSIVKTGGTNEKLFFGSGTQLSVL.

V is TRBV11-3 and J is TRBJ2-6; 8 positions agree with TRBD1. Germline V gene sequence: CDR1 SGHNT, CDR2 YENEEA. The CDR3 consists of 17 residues. Trimming removed 5 bases from V and 0 bases from J; junction bases left unmatched: 6. CDR3 nucleotide sequence: TGTGCCAGCAGCGGCCGGACAGGGCCCTCTGGGGCCAACGTCCTGACTTTC. It is translated as CASSGRTGPSGANVLTF. The full variable domain, rest sourced from reference TRBV11-3 and TRBJ2-6, is EAGVVQSPRYKIIEKKQPVAFWCNPISGHNTLYWYLQNLGQGPELLIRYENEEAVDDSQLPKDRFSAERLKGVDSTLKIQPAELGDSAVYLCASSGRTGPSGANVLTFGAGSRLTVL.

The chain uses TRBV3-1 (or the pseudogene TRBV3-2) and TRBJ1-1; the D gene is possibly TRBD1 (5 bases). V was shortened by 1 base and J by 5 bases, with 14 bases between the two germline ends. This CDR3 has 15 amino acids. The germline gives CDR1 LGHDT, CDR2 YNNKEL (reference sequence). The CDR3 reads CASSQVGGAGTEAFF. CDR3 DNA sequence: TGTGCCAGCAGCCAAGTGGGAGGGGCGGGGACTGAAGCTTTCTTT.

This chain connects TRBV5-1 to TRBJ1-1; a weak D match, TRBD1 (5 bases). The V end lost 1 base, the J end lost 3 bases, and 7 bases lay between the germline ends. The germline CDR1 and CDR2 sequences are SGHRS and YFSETQ. The CDR3 is 13 amino acids. The CDR3 DNA follows: TGCGCCAGCAGCTTGTGGGGGGACACTGAAGCTTTCTTT. Translated: CASSLWGDTEAFF.

This clone was counted a single time. This chain links TRBV5-1 with TRBJ1-2; 7 bases fit TRBD1. Germline V gene sequence: CDR1 SGHRS, CDR2 YFSETQ. The CDR3 extends over 16 amino acids. Trimming took 4 bases from V and 4 from J; bases not matched to a gene: 13. This chain's CDR3 is CASSQGQPQPVYGYTF. CDR3 nucleotide sequence: TGCGCCAGCAGCCAGGGACAGCCCCAACCCGTCTATGGCTACACCTTC.

V and J are TRBV7-2 and TRBJ2-7, with 9 bases aligning to TRBD1. The CDR3 is 16 amino acids. V trimming: 6 bases; J trimming: 12 bases; junction bases outside the gene matches: 21. Germline CDR1 SGHTA, CDR2 FQGNSA. The CDR3 loop reads CASSSPGTGSKIPGYF. In DNA form, the CDR3 reads TGTGCCAGCAGTTCCCCGGGGACAGGGTCTAAAATCCCGGGGTACTTC.

The chain couples TRBV5-4 to TRBJ1-6, with TRBD1 as a possible D gene (6 bases). The CDR3 runs to 15 residues. Germline assignment: CDR1 SGHNT and CDR2 YYREEE (reference sequence). Trimming shortened V by 0 bases and J by 6 bases, and 10 bases separated the two germline ends. CDR3 amino acids: CASSLAGGFNSPLHF. DNA of the CDR3: TGTGCCAGCAGCTTGGCGGGGGGCTTTAATTCACCCCTCCACTTT.

This clone was detected once. The chain joins TRBV6-5 to TRBJ1-1, with a tentative D call TRBD1 (6 bases). This CDR3 has 14 amino acids. The germline V and J ends were trimmed by 7 bases and 6 bases, with 18 bases remaining between them. Germline V lookup: CDR1 MNHEY, CDR2 SVGAGI. The CDR3, as DNA: TGTGCCAGCATCCTGACAAGGGGGATTCCTGAAGCTTTCTTT. Translated: CASILTRGIPEAFF.

This chain joins TRBV5-4 and TRBJ2-1, with D possibly being TRBD2 (6 bases). Germline loops: CDR1 SGHNT, CDR2 YYREEE (reference sequence). The CDR3 runs 15 residues. V lost 3 bases and J 8 bases, leaving 18 bases between the germline ends. DNA of the CDR3: TGTGCCAGCAGCTCCCAAGGGGCGCGGGATGATGAGCAGTTCTTC. Translated, it gives CASSSQGARDDEQFF.

The chain has TRBV29-1 and TRBJ2-5; 8 nucleotides agree with TRBD2. The CDR3 covers 16 residues. Germline values: CDR1 SQVTM, CDR2 ANQGSEA. V trimming: 4 bases; J trimming: 5 bases; junction bases outside the gene matches: 15. The CDR3 DNA reads TGCAGCGTTGTTTTTTCGTTGGGAAAGCGGGGGGAGACCCAGTACTTC. Its protein product is CSVVFSLGKRGETQYF. The full variable domain, its missing parts supplied by reference TRBV29-1 and TRBJ2-5, is SAVISQKPSRDICQRGTSLTIQCQVDSQVTMMFWYRQQPGQSLTLIATANQGSEATYESGFVIDKFPISRPNLTFSTLTVSNMSPEDSSIYLCSVVFSLGKRGETQYFGPGTRLLVL.

The CDR3 nucleotides are TGTGCCAGCAGCGGGATTGGGACTAGCGGGGGGCCGAACTCCTACAATGAGCAGTTCTTC. Its translation is CASSGIGTSGGPNSYNEQFF. The genes are TRBV9 and TRBJ2-1; TRBD2 aligns across 15 bases. In germline, CDR1 is SGDLS, CDR2 YYNGEE. The junction had 10 bases not matched to a gene; V was cut back by 3 bases and J by 0 bases. This CDR3 region has 20 residues. Filled out from reference TRBV9 and TRBJ2-1, the complete variable domain reads DSGVTQTPKHLITATGQRVTLRCSPRSGDLSVYWYQQSLDQGLQFLIQYYNGEERAKGNILERFSAQQFPDLHSELNLSSLELGDSALYFCASSGIGTSGGPNSYNEQFFGPGTRLTVL.

This sequence joins TRBV4-1 and TRBJ1-3; TRBD1 matches 9 bases. CDR1 MGHRA and CDR2 YSYEKL come from the germline V gene. The CDR3 covers 16 residues. The trim removed 3 bases at V and 6 bases at J, leaving 9 bases unmatched. Here the CDR3 DNA reads TGCGCCAGCAGCCAGGGCTCTACAGGGGGCCAAAACACCATATATTTT. This sequence encodes CASSQGSTGGQNTIYF.

This chain links TRBV18 with TRBJ1-1; 11 bases agree with TRBD1. Trimming took 5 bases from V and 4 from J; bases not matched to a gene: 3. In germline, CDR1 is KGHSH, CDR2 LQKENI. The CDR3 loop spans 14 amino acids. CDR3 coding DNA: TGTGCCAGCTCATCAGGGACAGGGGGCACTGAAGCTTTCTTT. Translation gives CASSSGTGGTEAFF.

V and J are TRBV11-2 and TRBJ1-4; D is unresolved. Trimming shortened V by 6 bases and J by 4 bases, and 6 bases separated the two germline ends. The CDR3 spans 12 residues. Looked up from germline, CDR1 is SGHAT and CDR2 is FQNNGV. The CDR3, as DNA: TGTGCCAGCAGTGGGCTTAATGAAAAACTGTTTTTT. Its translation is CASSGLNEKLFF.

V gene TRBV6-5 combines with J gene TRBJ2-6; D is undetermined. Germline CDR1 reads MNHEY; CDR2 reads SVGAGI. The CDR3 is 15 amino acids. Trimming left V 5 bases short and J 1 base short, with 9 bases between. As DNA, the CDR3 is TGTGCCAGCAGTACCCGGAGATCTGGGGCCAACGTCCTGACTTTC. The encoded protein is CASSTRRSGANVLTF.

The chain links TRBV10-3 to TRBJ1-1, with D uncertain. The V end lost 2 bases, the J end lost 3 bases, and 10 bases lay between the germline ends. The CDR3 runs to 14 residues. Germline assignment: CDR1 ENHRY and CDR2 SYGVKD. CDR3: CAISEASGYTEAFF. As DNA, the CDR3 is TGTGCCATCAGTGAGGCATCCGGGTACACTGAAGCTTTCTTT.

This chain joins TRBV10-3 and TRBJ2-3; possible D gene TRBD1, 6 bases. CDR1 and CDR2 from the germline V gene are ENHRY and SYGVKD. The CDR3 runs 16 residues. Trimming stripped 9 bases from V and 0 bases from J, with 19 bases between. The CDR3, as DNA: TGTGCCATTCGTCCGTCGCAGGGGACGAGCACAGATACGCAGTATTTT. It yields the protein CAIRPSQGTSTDTQYF.

The rearrangement joins TRBV3-1 (or the pseudogene TRBV3-2) to TRBJ2-5; TRBD1 matches at 11 bases. Germline V gives CDR1 LGHDT, CDR2 YNNKEL (reference sequence). Trimming took 1 base from V and 4 from J; bases not matched to a gene: 2. This CDR3 contains 15 residues. CDR3: CASSQGTGGPETQYF. DNA of the CDR3: TGTGCCAGCAGCCAAGGGACAGGGGGCCCAGAGACCCAGTACTTC.

This clone occurred once. The chain uses TRBV6-5 and TRBJ1-1; D is perhaps TRBD1 (6 bases). In germline, CDR1 is MNHEY, CDR2 SVGAGI. There are 14 residues in the CDR3. V was clipped by 5 bases and J by 0 bases, with 10 bases between them. CDR3 DNA sequence: TGTGCCAGCAGTCACAGGGATATGAACACTGAAGCTTTCTTT. Its translation is CASSHRDMNTEAFF.

V and J are TRBV19 and TRBJ1-1, with D possibly TRBD1 on 6 matching bases. From germline, CDR1 is LNHDA and CDR2 SQIVND (reference sequence). This CDR3 comprises 14 residues. Trimming left V 3 bases short and J 0 bases short, with 8 bases between. The DNA for the CDR3 is TGTGCCAGTAGTATGCAGGGGTTGAACACTGAAGCTTTCTTT. Translated, it gives CASSMQGLNTEAFF.